This T cell receptor (beta chain) was recovered during a study of shared clonotypes between healthy human individuals. Whole-study findings and limits: Rarefaction exposed incomplete sorted-subset sequencing despite large depth.

V shed 0 bases, J shed 5 bases, and the junction held 8 bases outside the gene matches. CDR1 SGDLS and CDR2 YYNGEE come from the germline V gene. The CDR3 consists of 17 residues. Each cell subset's genomic DNA was divided evenly among several immunoSEQ plates. Generated by immunoSEQ multiplex PCR, the TCRdb table keeps only in-frame clones and is missing some. The sample yields some 740,000 clones, 85% to 95% seen once. Of note for this clone: Antigen: not known.

Naive CD8 cells lacked CD45RO, underwent positive selection for CCR7 and left out terminally differentiated effector memory CD45RA+ cells. Material for sequencing was naive CD8+ T cells sorted from blood. V is TRBV9 and J is TRBJ1-1; 12 bases align to TRBD1. This TCR was sampled from a man under 40 in good health. The CDR3, as DNA: TGTGCCAGCAGCGTAGTAGGGACAGGGGGCTTGGGGACTGAAGCTTTCTTT. Translation: CASSVVGTGGLGTEAFF.